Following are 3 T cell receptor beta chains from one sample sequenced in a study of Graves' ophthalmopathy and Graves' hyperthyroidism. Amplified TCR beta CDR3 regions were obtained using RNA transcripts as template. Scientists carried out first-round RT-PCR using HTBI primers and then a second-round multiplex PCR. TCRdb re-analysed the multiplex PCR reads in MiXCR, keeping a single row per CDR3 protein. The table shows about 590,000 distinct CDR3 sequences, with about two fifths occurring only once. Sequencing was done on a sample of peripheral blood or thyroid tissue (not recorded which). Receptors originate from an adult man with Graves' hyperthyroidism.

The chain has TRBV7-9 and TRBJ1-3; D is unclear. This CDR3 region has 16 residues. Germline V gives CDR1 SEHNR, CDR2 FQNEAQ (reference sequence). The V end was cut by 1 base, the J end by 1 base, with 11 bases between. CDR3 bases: TGTGCCAGCAGCTTAGGTGGAGGAGTGTCTGGAAACACCATATATTTT. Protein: CASSLGGGVSGNTIYF.

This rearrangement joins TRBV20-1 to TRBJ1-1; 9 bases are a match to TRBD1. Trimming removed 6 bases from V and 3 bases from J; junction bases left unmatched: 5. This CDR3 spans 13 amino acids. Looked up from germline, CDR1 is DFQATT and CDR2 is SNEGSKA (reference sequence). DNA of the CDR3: TGCAGTGCCGCGGGACAGGGACACACTGAAGCTTTCTTT. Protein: CSAAGQGHTEAFF.

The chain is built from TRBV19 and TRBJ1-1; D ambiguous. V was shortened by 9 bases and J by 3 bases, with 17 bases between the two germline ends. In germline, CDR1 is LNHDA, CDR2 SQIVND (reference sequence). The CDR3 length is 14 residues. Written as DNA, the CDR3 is TGTGCCAGCAATATGGCAGGATTCTACACTGAAGCTTTCTTT. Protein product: CASNMAGFYTEAFF. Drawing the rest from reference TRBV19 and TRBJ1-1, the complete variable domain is DGGITQSPKYLFRKEGQNVTLSCEQNLNHDAMYWYRQDPGQGLRLIYYSQIVNDFQKGDIAEGYSVSREKKESFPLTVTSAQKNPTAFYLCASNMAGFYTEAFFGQGTRLTVV.